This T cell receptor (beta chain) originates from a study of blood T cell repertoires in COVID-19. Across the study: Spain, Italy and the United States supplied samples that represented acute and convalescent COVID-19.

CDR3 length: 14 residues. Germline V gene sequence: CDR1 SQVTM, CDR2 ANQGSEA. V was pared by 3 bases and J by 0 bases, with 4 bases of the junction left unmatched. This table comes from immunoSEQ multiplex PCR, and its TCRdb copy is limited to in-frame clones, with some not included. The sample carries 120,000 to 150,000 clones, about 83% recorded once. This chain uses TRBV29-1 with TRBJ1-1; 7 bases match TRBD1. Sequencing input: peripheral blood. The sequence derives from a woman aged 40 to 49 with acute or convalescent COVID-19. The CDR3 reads CSVEGQTMNTEAFF. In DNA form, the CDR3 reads TGCAGCGTTGAGGGACAGACAATGAACACTGAAGCTTTCTTT.